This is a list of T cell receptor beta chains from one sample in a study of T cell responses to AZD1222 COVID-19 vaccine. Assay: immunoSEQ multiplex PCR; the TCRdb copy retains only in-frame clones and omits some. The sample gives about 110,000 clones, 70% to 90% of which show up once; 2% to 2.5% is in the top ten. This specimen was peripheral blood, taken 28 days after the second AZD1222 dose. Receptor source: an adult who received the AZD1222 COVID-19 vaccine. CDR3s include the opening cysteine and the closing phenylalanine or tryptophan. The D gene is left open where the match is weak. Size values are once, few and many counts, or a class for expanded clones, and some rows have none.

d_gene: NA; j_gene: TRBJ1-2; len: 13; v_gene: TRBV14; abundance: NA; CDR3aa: CASSQGFPLGYTF; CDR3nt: TGTGCCAGCAGCCAAGGCTTCCCTCTTGGCTACACCTTC
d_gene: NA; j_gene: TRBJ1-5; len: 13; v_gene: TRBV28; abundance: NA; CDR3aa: CASNSRGSSAQHF; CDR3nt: TGTGCCAGCAACTCCAGGGGTTCTTCAGCCCAGCATTTT
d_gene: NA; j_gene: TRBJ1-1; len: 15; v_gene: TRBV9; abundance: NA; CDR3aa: CASSGQAMSGTEAFF; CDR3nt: TGTGCCAGCAGCGGGCAGGCTATGTCGGGCACTGAAGCTTTCTTT
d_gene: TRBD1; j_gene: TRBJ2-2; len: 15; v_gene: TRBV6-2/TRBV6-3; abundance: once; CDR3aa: CASSYQGAYTGELFF; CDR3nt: TGTGCCAGCAGTTACCAGGGGGCCTACACCGGGGAGCTGTTTTTT
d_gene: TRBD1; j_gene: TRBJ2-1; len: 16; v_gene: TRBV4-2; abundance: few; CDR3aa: CASSQEGQTTYNEQFF; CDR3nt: TGTGCCAGCAGCCAAGAGGGACAGACAACCTACAATGAGCAGTTCTTC
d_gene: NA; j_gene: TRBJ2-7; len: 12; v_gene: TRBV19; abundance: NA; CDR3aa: CASSIGGSEQYF; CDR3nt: TGTGCCAGTAGTATCGGGGGAAGCGAGCAGTACTTC
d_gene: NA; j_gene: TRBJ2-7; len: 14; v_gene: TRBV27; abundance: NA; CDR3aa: CASSWGGQGGEQYF; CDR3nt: TGTGCCAGCAGTTGGGGTGGGCAGGGAGGCGAGCAGTACTTC
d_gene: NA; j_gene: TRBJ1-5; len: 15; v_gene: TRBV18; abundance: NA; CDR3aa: CASSTQEYSNQPQHF; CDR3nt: TGTGCCAGCTCTACTCAGGAGTATAGCAATCAGCCCCAGCATTTT
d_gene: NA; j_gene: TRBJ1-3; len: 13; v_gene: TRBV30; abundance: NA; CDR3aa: CAWSRGPGNTIYF; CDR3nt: TGTGCCTGGAGTCGGGGCCCAGGAAACACCATATATTTT
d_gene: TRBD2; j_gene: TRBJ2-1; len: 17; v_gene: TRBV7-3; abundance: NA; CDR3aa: CASSLGGGRARDHEQFF; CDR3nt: TGTGCCAGCAGCTTAGGAGGCGGGAGGGCCCGCGACCATGAGCAGTTCTTC
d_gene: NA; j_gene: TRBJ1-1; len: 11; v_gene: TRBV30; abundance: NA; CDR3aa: CAWRSSARAFF; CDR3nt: TGTGCCTGGAGGTCCAGCGCTCGGGCTTTCTTT
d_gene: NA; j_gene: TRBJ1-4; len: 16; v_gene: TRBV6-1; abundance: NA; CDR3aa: CASSAWDTATNEKLFF; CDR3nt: TGTGCCAGCAGTGCCTGGGACACCGCAACTAATGAAAAACTGTTTTTT
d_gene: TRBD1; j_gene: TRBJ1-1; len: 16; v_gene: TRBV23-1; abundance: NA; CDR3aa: CASSQTQSGTGGTAFF; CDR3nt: TGCGCCAGCAGTCAAACCCAGTCCGGGACAGGGGGAACGGCTTTCTTT
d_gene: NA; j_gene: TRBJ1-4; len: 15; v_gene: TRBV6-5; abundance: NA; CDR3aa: CASSNFFGTNEKLFF; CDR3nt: TGTGCCAGCAGTAATTTTTTCGGAACTAATGAAAAACTGTTTTTT
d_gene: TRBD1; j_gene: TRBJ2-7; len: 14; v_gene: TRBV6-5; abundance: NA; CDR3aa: CASSYGTGDYEQYF; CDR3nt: TGTGCCAGCAGCTACGGGACAGGGGACTACGAGCAGTACTTC
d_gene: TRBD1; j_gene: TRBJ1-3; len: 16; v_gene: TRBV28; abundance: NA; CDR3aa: CASSVWDRGLGNTIYF; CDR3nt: TGTGCCAGCAGTGTCTGGGACAGGGGGCTAGGAAACACCATATATTTT
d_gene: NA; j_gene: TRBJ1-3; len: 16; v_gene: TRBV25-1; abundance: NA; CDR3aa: CASSEYDGTSGNTIYF; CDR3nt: TGTGCCAGCAGTGAATATGACGGAACTTCTGGAAACACCATATATTTT
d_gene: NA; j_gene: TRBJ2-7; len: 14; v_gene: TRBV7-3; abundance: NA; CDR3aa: CASSLTAGDVEQYF; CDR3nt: TGTGCCAGCAGCTTAACGGCAGGAGATGTAGAGCAGTACTTC
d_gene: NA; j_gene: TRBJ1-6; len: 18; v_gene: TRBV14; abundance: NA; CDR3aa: CASSQADTGQTFNSPLHF; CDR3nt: TGTGCCAGCAGCCAAGCTGATACAGGACAGACCTTTAATTCACCCCTCCACTTT
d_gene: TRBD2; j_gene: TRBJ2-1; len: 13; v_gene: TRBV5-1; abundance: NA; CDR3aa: CASSPGLAGLQFF; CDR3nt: TGCGCCAGCAGCCCAGGACTAGCGGGATTACAGTTCTTC
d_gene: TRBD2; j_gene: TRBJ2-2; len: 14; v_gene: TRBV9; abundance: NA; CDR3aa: CASSVGAGGGELFF; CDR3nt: TGTGCCAGCAGCGTAGGTGCGGGGGGCGGGGAGCTGTTTTTT
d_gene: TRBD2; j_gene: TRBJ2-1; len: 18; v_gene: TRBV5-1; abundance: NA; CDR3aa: CASSRGGLAPSSSNEQFF; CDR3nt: TGCGCCAGCAGCCGAGGCGGACTAGCTCCTTCCAGCTCTAACGAGCAGTTCTTC
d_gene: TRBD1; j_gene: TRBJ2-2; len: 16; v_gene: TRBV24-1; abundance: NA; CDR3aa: CATRASGTGNAGELFF; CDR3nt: TGTGCCACCAGAGCATCCGGGACAGGGAATGCCGGGGAGCTGTTTTTT
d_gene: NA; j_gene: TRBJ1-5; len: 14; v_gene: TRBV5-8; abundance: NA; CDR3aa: CASSFRGAYQPQHF; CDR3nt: TGTGCCAGCAGCTTCCGAGGGGCTTATCAGCCCCAGCATTTT
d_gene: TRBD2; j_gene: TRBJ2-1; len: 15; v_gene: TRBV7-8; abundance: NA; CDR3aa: CASSRRERAGNEQFF; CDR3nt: TGTGCCAGCAGCCGGCGGGAGAGGGCCGGGAATGAGCAGTTCTTC
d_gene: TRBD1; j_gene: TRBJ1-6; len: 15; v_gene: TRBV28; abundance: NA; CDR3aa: CASNQDRGYNSPLHF; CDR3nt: TGTGCCAGCAACCAGGACAGGGGTTATAATTCACCCCTCCACTTT
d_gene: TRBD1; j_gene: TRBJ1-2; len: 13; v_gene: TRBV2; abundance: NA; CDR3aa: CASRGRTGVGYTF; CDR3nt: TGTGCCAGCAGGGGCCGGACAGGGGTAGGCTACACCTTC
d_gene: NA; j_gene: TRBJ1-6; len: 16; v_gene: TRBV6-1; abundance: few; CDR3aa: CASSEAQGPFNSPLHF; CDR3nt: TGTGCCAGCAGTGAAGCGCAGGGACCCTTTAACTCACCCCTCCACTTT
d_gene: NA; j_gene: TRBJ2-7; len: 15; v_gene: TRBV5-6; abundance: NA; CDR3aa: CASSFGLESSYEQYF; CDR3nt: TGTGCCAGCAGCTTCGGACTGGAGAGCTCCTACGAGCAGTACTTC
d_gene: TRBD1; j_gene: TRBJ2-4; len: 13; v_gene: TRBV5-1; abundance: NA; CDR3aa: CASSWDSKNIQYF; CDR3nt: TGCGCCAGCAGCTGGGACAGCAAAAACATTCAGTACTTC
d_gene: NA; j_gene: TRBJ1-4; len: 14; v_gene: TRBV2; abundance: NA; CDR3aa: CASVGTAFNEKLFF; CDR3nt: TGTGCCAGCGTAGGGACTGCTTTTAATGAAAAACTGTTTTTT
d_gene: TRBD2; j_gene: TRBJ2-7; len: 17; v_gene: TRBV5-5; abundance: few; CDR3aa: CASSLAVGREGRYEQYF; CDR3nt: TGTGCCAGCAGCTTGGCGGTTGGACGGGAGGGCCGCTACGAGCAGTACTTC
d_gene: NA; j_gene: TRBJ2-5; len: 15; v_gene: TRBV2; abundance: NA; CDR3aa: CASSLLPGLQETQYF; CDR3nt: TGTGCCAGCAGCCTCCTTCCGGGCCTACAAGAGACCCAGTACTTC
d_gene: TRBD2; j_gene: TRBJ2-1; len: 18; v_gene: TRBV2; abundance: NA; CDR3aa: CASSGLPWAGGTYNEQFF; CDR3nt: TGTGCCAGCAGTGGACTCCCTTGGGCGGGAGGCACCTACAATGAGCAGTTCTTC
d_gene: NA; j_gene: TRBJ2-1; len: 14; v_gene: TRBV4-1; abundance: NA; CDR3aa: CASSQEGRENEQFF; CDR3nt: TGCGCCAGCAGCCAAGAAGGCAGGGAGAATGAGCAGTTCTTC
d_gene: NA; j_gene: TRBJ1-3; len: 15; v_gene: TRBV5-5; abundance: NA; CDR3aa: CASRLTGDSGNTIYF; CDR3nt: TGTGCCAGCAGACTTACAGGAGACTCTGGAAACACCATATATTTT
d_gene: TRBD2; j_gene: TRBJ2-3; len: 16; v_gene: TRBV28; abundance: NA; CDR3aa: CASSLSLAGAQDTQYF; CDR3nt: TGTGCCAGCAGTCTAAGTCTTGCGGGAGCGCAAGATACGCAGTATTTT
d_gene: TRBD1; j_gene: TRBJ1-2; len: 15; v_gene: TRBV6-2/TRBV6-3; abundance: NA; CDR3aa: CASSREQGGRYGYTF; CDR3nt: TGTGCCAGCAGTCGCGAACAGGGGGGTCGGTATGGCTACACCTTC
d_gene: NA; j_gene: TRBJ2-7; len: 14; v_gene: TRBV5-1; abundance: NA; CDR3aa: CASSVTVLSYEQYF; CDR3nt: TGCGCCAGCAGCGTGACAGTGCTCTCCTACGAGCAGTACTTC
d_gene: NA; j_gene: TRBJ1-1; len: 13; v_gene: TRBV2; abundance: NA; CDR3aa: CASSLGGQTEAFF; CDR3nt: TGTGCCAGCAGTCTGGGGGGTCAAACTGAAGCTTTCTTT
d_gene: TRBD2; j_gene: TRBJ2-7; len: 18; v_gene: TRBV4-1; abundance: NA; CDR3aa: CASSQLGLAGGKIYEQYF; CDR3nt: TGCGCCAGCAGCCAACTAGGACTAGCGGGAGGAAAAATCTACGAGCAGTACTTC
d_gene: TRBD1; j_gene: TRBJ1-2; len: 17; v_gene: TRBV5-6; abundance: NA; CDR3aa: CASSSVGTALPNYGYTF; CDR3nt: TGTGCCAGCAGCTCGGTAGGGACAGCCTTACCTAACTATGGCTACACCTTC
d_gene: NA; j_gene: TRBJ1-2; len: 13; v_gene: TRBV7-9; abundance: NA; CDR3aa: CASSLDSNYGYTF; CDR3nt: TGTGCCAGCAGCCTGGACAGTAACTATGGCTACACCTTC
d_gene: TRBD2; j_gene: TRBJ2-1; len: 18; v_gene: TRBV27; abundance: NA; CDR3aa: CASSSFGLAGGPDNEQFF; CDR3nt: TGTGCCAGCAGTTCCTTCGGACTAGCGGGAGGGCCAGACAATGAGCAGTTCTTC
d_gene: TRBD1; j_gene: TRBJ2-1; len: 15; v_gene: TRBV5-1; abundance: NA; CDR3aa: CASSFRDRVDNEQFF; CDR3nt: TGCGCCAGCAGTTTCCGGGACAGGGTGGACAATGAGCAGTTCTTC
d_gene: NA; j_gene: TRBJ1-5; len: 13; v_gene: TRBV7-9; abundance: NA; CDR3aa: CASSLDLNQPQHF; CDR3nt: TGTGCCAGCAGCTTAGACCTGAATCAGCCCCAGCATTTT
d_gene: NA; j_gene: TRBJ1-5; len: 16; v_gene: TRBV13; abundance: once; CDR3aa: CASSSRDNSIGEPQHF; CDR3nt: TGTGCCAGCAGCTCCCGGGACAACTCCATCGGGGAGCCCCAGCATTTT
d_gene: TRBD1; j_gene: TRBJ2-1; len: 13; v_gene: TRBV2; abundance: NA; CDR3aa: CASRDRGGDEQFF; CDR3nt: TGTGCCAGCAGGGACAGGGGCGGCGATGAGCAGTTCTTC
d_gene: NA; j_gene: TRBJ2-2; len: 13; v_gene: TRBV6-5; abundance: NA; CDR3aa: CATVGENTGELFF; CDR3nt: TGTGCCACTGTGGGGGAGAACACCGGGGAGCTGTTTTTT
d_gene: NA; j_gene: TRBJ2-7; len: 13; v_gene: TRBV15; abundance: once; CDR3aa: CATRDRSSYEQYF; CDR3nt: TGTGCCACCAGAGACAGGAGCTCCTACGAGCAGTACTTC
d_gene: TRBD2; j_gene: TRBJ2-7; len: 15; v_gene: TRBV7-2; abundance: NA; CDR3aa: CASSQGLAGIYEQYF; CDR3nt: TGTGCCAGCAGCCAGGGACTAGCGGGGATCTACGAGCAGTACTTC
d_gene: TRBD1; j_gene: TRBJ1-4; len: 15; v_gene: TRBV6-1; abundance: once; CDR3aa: CASSDQGATNEKLFF; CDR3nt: TGTGCCAGCAGTGACCAGGGGGCAACTAATGAAAAACTGTTTTTT
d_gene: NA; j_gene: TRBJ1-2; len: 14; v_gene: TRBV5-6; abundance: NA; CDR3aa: CASSSGAFDYGYTF; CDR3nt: TGTGCCAGCAGCTCTGGGGCCTTTGACTATGGCTACACCTTC